This TCR beta chain derives from a study of post-analysis software for immune sequencing data (dated by TCRdb to 2015 to 2017). Study-wide context: Disease courses on record covered relapsing-remitting, secondary progressive and progressive-relapsing multiple sclerosis, though some patients had no subtype annotation. Patient repertoires were compared against ten to twelve previously published healthy control repertoires from donors aged 6 to 25 years. A subset of samples was prepared in parallel using single-end sample barcoding, then pooled and co-amplified after Illumina adapter ligation. Broader findings and caveats from the paper: The multiple sclerosis patient group was slightly younger than the control group. When samples were clustered directly using the F measure, samples prepared in the same batch co-clustered strongly, which prompted a batch-effect correction. Multiple sclerosis patients had significantly lower normalized Chao1 diversity than controls, a result that suggests substantial peripheral T-cell clonal expansion. Significantly higher frequencies in patients than in controls were found for five TRBV segments, including TRBV5-6, TRBV5-1 and TRBV20-1.

The protocol used for the library was PCR. The reads were generated on an Illumina HiSeq 2500. To reduce PCR and sequencing biases, unique molecular identifiers were incorporated into the TCR beta cDNA libraries. Per 1 to 10 million input T cells, 500,000 or so cDNA molecules were obtained, such that each molecule approximated one T cell. The patient libraries were prepared and sequenced with the same protocol used for the earlier healthy control dataset. Within a given batch, samples were prepared together, multiplexed and sequenced on the same HiSeq lane. The paper's data handling went like this. MIGEC was used to process the raw barcoded reads, and molecular identifier groups with only a single read were discarded before consensus assembly and CDR3 extraction. VDJtools was used for post-analysis of the clonotype tables, and diversity was normalized by down-sampling every dataset to the size of the smallest sample. In repertoire overlap clustering, CDR3 amino acid sequences, but not nucleotide sequences, were matched to correct batch-related cross-sample contamination. In TCRdb, the public reads were trimmed at Q25 with fastp and aligned with MiXCR, with productive beta chains retained. Rows merge per CDR3 protein into single entries with the most common DNA and genes. Here the V and J calls rest on TCRdb's processing, not on the authors' analysis. The table for this sample lists roughly 870,000 distinct CDR3 sequences; approximately 53% of them were counted only once. 4.6% of the sample belongs to the ten largest clones.

Note on this clonotype: It lacks a known antigen. The input lacks base qualities; no much larger clone sits a single base away.

V is trimmed back by 0 bases and J by 5 bases, and the junction contains 5 bases that no gene match accounts for. From the cysteine through the phenylalanine, the CDR3 covers 16 amino acids. Of all the DNA, just the CDR3 is kept, 48 bases in frame from base 1. CDR1 and CDR2, looked up from the germline V gene, are SGHAT and FQNNGV. TCR beta repertoires were profiled from peripheral blood of more than ten young patients with multiple sclerosis to demonstrate the VDJtools post-analysis software. The multiple sclerosis patients were children and adolescents ranging in age from roughly 6 to 15 years. This chain is built from TRBV11-2 and TRBJ2-7; 12 middle bases align to TRBD2. The TCR was taken from a girl between 10 and 17 years old with multiple sclerosis. Sequenced: blood. The CDR3 protein is CASSLDLAGGHHEQYF. The nucleotide sequence is TGTGCCAGCAGCTTAGATCTAGCGGGGGGGCACCACGAGCAGTACTTC.